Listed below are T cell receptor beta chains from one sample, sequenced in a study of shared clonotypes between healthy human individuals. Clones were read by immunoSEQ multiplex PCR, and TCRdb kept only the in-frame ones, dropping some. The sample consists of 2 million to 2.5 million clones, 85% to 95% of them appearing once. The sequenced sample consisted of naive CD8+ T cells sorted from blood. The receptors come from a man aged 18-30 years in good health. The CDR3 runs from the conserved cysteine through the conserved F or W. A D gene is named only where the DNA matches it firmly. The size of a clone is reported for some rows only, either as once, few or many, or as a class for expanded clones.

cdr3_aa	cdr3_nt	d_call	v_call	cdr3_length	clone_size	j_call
CASSWQGSGELFF	TGTGCCAGCAGTTGGCAGGGAAGCGGGGAGCTGTTTTTT	.	TRBV27	13	.	TRBJ2-2
CASSLSWDGRGEQYF	TGTGCCAGCAGTTTATCTTGGGACGGAAGGGGCGAGCAGTACTTC	.	TRBV27	15	.	TRBJ2-7
CASSQRLASAYEQYF	TGCGCCAGCAGCCAACGTCTAGCGTCCGCCTACGAGCAGTACTTC	.	TRBV4-1	15	.	TRBJ2-7
CASSYRLDRSSYEQYF	TGTGCCAGCAGTTACCGACTCGACAGGAGCTCCTACGAGCAGTACTTC	.	TRBV6-6	16	.	TRBJ2-7
CASRQSENTGELFF	TGTGCCAGCAGACAATCGGAGAACACCGGGGAGCTGTTTTTT	.	TRBV9	14	once	TRBJ2-2
CASSAQGPLATNEKLFF	TGTGCCAGCAGTGCCCAGGGGCCCCTTGCAACTAATGAAAAACTGTTTTTT	.	TRBV6-1	17	.	TRBJ1-4
CASSWGTGTGDKVHSYEQYF	TGTGCCAGCAGTTGGGGAACCGGGACAGGGGACAAGGTTCACTCCTACGAGCAGTACTTC	TRBD1	TRBV2	20	few	TRBJ2-7
CASSLDDNPSGTEAFF	TGTGCCAGCAGTTTAGATGACAACCCCTCGGGCACTGAAGCTTTCTTT	.	TRBV27	16	.	TRBJ1-1
CASSQDYIGGWQPQHF	TGTGCCAGCAGCCAAGATTATATCGGGGGTTGGCAGCCCCAGCATTTT	.	TRBV4-2	16	.	TRBJ1-5
CASSPQGHYNEQFF	TGTGCCAGCAGTCCGCAGGGTCACTACAATGAGCAGTTCTTC	.	TRBV6-1	14	.	TRBJ2-1
CASSEDVVQVGFGEQYF	TGTGCCAGCAGTGAAGACGTCGTGCAGGTTGGTTTCGGTGAGCAGTACTTC	.	TRBV6-1	17	once	TRBJ2-7